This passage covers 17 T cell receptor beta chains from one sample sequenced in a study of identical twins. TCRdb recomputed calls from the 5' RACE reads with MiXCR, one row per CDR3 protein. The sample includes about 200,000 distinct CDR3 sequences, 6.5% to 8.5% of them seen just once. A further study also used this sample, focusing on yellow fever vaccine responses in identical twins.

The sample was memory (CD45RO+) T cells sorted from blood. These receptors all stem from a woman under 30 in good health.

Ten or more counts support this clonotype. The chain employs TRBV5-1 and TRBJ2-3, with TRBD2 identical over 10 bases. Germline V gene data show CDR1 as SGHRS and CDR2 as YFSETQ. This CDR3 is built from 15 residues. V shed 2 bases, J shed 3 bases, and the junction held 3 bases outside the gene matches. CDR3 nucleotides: TGCGCCAGCAGCTTCGGAGCGGGAGGGACAGATACGCAGTATTTT. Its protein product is CASSFGAGGTDTQYF.

CDR3 DNA sequence: TGTGCCTGGCCCCAGGGACCTTATGGCTACACCTTC. Its protein product is CAWPQGPYGYTF. This rearrangement joins TRBV30 to TRBJ1-2; possible D gene TRBD1, 5 bases. This CDR3 region has 12 residues. Per germline, CDR1 GTSNPN and CDR2 SVGIG (reference sequence). Trimming removed 5 bases at V and 5 bases at J, with 12 bases between.

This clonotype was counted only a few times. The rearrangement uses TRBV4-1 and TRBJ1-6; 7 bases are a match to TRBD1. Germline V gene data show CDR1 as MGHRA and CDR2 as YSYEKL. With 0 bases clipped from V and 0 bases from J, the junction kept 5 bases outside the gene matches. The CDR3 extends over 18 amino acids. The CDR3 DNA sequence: TGCGCCAGCAGCCAAGATGGACAGGTCAGCTCCTATAATTCACCCCTCCACTTT. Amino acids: CASSQDGQVSSYNSPLHF.

The CDR3: CASSLLEERSTDTQYF. DNA for the CDR3: TGTGCCAGCAGCTTGTTAGAGGAGAGGAGCACAGATACGCAGTATTTT. This chain joins TRBV5-6 and TRBJ2-3; D call uncertain. Germline CDR1 SGHDT, CDR2 YYEEEE. Trimming pared 1 base from V and 0 bases from J, leaving 12 bases between. CDR3 length: 16 amino acids.

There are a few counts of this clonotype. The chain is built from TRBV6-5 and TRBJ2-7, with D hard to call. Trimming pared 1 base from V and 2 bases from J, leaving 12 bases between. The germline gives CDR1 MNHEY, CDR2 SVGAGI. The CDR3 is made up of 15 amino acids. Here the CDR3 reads CASSYFEDGTYEQYF. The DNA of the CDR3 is TGTGCCAGCAGTTACTTCGAGGACGGTACCTACGAGCAGTACTTC.

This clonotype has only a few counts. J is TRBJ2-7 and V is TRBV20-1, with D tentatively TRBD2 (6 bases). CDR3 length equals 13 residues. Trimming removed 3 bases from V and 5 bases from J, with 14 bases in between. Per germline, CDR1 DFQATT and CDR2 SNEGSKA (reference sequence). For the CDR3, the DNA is TGCAGTGCTAGTAGGGGCGGGAACCACGAGCAGTACTTC. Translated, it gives CSASRGGNHEQYF.

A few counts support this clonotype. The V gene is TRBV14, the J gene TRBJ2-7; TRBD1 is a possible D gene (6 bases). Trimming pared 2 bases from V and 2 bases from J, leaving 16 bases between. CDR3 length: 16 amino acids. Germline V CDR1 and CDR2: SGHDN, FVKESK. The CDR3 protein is CASSQSLGTLTYEQYF. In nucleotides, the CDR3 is TGTGCCAGCAGCCAAAGTTTGGGGACACTCACCTACGAGCAGTACTTC.

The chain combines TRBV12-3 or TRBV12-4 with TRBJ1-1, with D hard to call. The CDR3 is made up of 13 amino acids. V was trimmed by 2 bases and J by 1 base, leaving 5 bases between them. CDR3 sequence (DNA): TGTGCCAGCAGTTTACGAAAGAACACTGAAGCTTTCTTT. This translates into CASSLRKNTEAFF.

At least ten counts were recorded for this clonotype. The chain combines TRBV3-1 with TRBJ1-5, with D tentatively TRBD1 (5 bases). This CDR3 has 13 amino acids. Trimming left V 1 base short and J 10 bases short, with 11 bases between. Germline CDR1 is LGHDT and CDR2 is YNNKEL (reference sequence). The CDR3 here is CASSQADSHPQHF. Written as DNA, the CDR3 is TGTGCCAGCAGCCAAGCCGACAGTCATCCCCAGCATTTT.

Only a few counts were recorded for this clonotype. Written as DNA, the CDR3 is TGTGCCAGCAGTTTATTGCTCTACGAGCAGTACTTC. The encoded protein is CASSLLLYEQYF. V is TRBV27 and J is TRBJ2-7; D is unresolved. The CDR3 runs 12 residues. Trimming left V 1 base short and J 3 bases short, with 4 bases between. CDR1 and CDR2 (germline): MNHEY, SMNVEV (reference sequence).

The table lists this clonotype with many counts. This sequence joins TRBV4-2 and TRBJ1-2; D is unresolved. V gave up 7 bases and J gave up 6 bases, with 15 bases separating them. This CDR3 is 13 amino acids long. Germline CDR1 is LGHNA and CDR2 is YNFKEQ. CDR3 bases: TGTGCCAGCACCTCGACTCAGCGAAATGGCTACACCTTC. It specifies CASTSTQRNGYTF.

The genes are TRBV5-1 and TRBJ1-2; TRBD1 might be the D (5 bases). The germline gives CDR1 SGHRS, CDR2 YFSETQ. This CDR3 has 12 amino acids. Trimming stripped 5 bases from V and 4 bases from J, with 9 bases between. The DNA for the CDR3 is TGCGCCAGCAGGGGGCGCGGCTATGGCTACACCTTC. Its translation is CASRGRGYGYTF.

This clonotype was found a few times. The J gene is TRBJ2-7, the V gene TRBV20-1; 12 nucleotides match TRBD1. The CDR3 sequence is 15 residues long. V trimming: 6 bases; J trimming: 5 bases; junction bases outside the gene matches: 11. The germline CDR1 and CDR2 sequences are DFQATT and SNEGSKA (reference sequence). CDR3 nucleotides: TGCAGTGCGGATACGAGGGGACAGGGGGCCCACGAGCAGTACTTC. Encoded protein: CSADTRGQGAHEQYF.

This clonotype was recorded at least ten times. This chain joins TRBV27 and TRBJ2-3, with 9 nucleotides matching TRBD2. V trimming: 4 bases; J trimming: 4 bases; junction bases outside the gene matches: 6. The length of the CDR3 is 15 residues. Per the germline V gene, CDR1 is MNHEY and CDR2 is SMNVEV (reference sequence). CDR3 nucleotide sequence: TGTGCCAGCAGTTATAGCGGGAGATGGGCAGATACGCAGTATTTT. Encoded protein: CASSYSGRWADTQYF.

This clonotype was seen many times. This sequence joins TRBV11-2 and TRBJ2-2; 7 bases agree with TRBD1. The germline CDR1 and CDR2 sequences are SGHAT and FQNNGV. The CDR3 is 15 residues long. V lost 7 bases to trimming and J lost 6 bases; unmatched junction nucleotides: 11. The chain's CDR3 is CASTRTGPGPGELFF. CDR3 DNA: TGTGCCAGCACCCGGACAGGACCCGGGCCCGGGGAGCTGTTTTTT.

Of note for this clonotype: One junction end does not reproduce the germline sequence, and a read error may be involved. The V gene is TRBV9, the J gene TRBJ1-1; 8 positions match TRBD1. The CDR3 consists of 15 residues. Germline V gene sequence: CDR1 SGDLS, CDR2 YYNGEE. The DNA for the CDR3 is TGTACCAGCAGCGTTCAGGGGGCGCGGAACACTGAAGCTTTCTTT. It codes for CTSSVQGARNTEAFF.

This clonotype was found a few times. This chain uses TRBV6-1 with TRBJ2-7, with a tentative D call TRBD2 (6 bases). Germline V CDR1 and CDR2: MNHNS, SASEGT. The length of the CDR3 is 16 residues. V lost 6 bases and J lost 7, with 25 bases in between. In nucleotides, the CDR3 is TGTGCCAGCAGAGTCGAACGGGACTCCCTTTCTGGGGAGCAGTACTTC. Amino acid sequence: CASRVERDSLSGEQYF.